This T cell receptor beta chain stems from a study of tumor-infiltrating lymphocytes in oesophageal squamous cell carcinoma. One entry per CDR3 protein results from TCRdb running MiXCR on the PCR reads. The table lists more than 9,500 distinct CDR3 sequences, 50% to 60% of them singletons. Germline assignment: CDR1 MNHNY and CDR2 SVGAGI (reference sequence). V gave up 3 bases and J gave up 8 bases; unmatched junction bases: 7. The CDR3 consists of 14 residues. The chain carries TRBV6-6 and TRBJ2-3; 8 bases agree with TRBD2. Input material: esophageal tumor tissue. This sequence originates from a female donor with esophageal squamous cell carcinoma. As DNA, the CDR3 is TGTGCCAGCAGTTATCAGACTCGGGGGGGTACGCAGTATTTT. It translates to CASSYQTRGGTQYF.